The 26 T cell receptor beta chains given below trace back to one sample, sequenced in a study of T cell responses to AZD1222 COVID-19 vaccine (dated by TCRdb to the early 2020s). Reading the label with the study, this specimen's time point is: baseline before first vaccination. The library was made by the immunoSEQ multiplex PCR assay. TCRdb took over this immuneACCESS table, retaining in-frame rearrangements with V and J assigned. Such tables are incomplete; in checked studies, under half of the missing clones stem from an unresolved V gene, and the remainder is unexplained. The sample table records roughly 97,000 clones; roughly 90% of these occur just once. The ten largest clones add up to 6% to 8% of the sample. Sequenced material: peripheral blood, taken on day 0 of AZD1222 vaccination. These receptors were collected from an adult in good health.

The CDR3 here is CASSPGTSGQETQYF. The DNA for the CDR3 is TGTGCCAGCAGCCCCGGGACTAGCGGCCAAGAGACCCAGTACTTC. This chain connects TRBV21-1 to TRBJ2-5; the tabulated D call, TRBD2, remains unverified against the DNA. TRBV21-1 is a pseudogene segment. The CDR3 consists of 15 residues.

The chain has TRBV3-1 (or the pseudogene TRBV3-2) and TRBJ2-7; D gene uncertain. Germline assignment: CDR1 LGHDT and CDR2 YNNKEL (reference sequence). Trimming removed 1 base from V and 4 bases from J, with 14 bases in between. The CDR3 spans 15 residues. Here the CDR3 DNA reads TGTGCCAGCAGCCAAGTCATCGGACCCGTATACGAGCAGTACTTC. It translates to CASSQVIGPVYEQYF.

This sequence joins TRBV9 and TRBJ2-1; the D is unclear. Trimming pared 2 bases from V and 7 bases from J, leaving 16 bases between. The V gene's germline CDR1 is SGDLS and CDR2 YYNGEE. There are 15 residues in the CDR3. The CDR3 here is CASSVPGSNPNEQFF. The CDR3 nucleotides are TGTGCCAGCAGCGTGCCGGGCAGCAACCCAAATGAGCAGTTCTTC.

This clone was picked up one time. The V call is TRBV5-1, the J call TRBJ1-5; D is possibly TRBD1 (6 bases). With 1 base removed from V and 5 bases from J, the gap between germline ends came to 10 bases. This CDR3 spans 14 amino acids. Germline values: CDR1 SGHRS, CDR2 YFSETQ. CDR3 DNA sequence: TGCGCCAGCAGCTTGTATGGGGGCGATCAGCCCCAGCATTTT. Encoded protein: CASSLYGGDQPQHF.

The rearrangement joins TRBV5-1 to TRBJ2-5, with D maybe TRBD1 (6 bases). The CDR3 consists of 15 residues. The V gene lost 0 bases and the J gene lost 3 bases, with 12 bases spanning the gap. CDR1 and CDR2 from the germline V gene are SGHRS and YFSETQ. CDR3 loop: CASSLGQAPKETQYF. In nucleotides, the CDR3 is TGCGCCAGCAGCTTGGGACAGGCCCCCAAAGAGACCCAGTACTTC. The whole variable domain, filled in from reference TRBV5-1 and TRBJ2-5, reads KAGVTQTPRYLIKTRGQQVTLSCSPISGHRSVSWYQQTPGQGLQFLFEYFSETQRNKGNFPGRFSGRQFSNSRSEMNVSTLELGDSALYLCASSLGQAPKETQYFGPGTRLLVL.

The chain carries TRBV18 and TRBJ2-7; TRBD1 matches 7 bases. Unmatched junction bases numbered 8, after V lost 1 base and J lost 2 bases. Germline-derived CDR1 and CDR2 are KGHSH and LQKENI. The CDR3 covers 16 residues. In DNA form, the CDR3 reads TGTGCCAGCTCACCACTGGGACAGTCTATTCCCTACGAGCAGTACTTC. This translates into CASSPLGQSIPYEQYF.

This clone was observed a few times. The chain links TRBV3-1 (or the pseudogene TRBV3-2) to TRBJ2-7; 9 bases line up with TRBD2. The CDR3 contains 15 residues. CDR1 and CDR2 from the germline V gene are LGHDT and YNNKEL (reference sequence). The V and J ends lost 4 bases and 3 bases, in that order; junction bases with no gene match: 7. DNA of the CDR3: TGTGCCAGCAGCCCCCAGGTAGCGGGGGACTACGAGCAGTACTTC. Amino acids: CASSPQVAGDYEQYF.

This clone was observed once. This chain joins TRBV5-1 and TRBJ1-2, with 9 positions matching TRBD1. Trimming at V came to 1 base and at J to 5 bases, leaving 3 bases not matched to a gene. The CDR3 consists of 14 residues. Germline-derived CDR1 and CDR2 are SGHRS and YFSETQ. The CDR3 region has the DNA TGCGCCAGCAGCTTGTCAGGGACAGGGTATGGCTACACCTTC. It codes for CASSLSGTGYGYTF.

The V gene is TRBV6-5, the J gene TRBJ2-5; D is undetermined. With 5 bases removed from V and 0 bases from J, the gap between germline ends came to 7 bases. Germline CDR1 and CDR2: MNHEY and SVGAGI. This CDR3 has 13 residues. CDR3 sequence: CASSQIYQETQYF. CDR3 sequence (DNA): TGTGCCAGCAGTCAGATATACCAAGAGACCCAGTACTTC.

The CDR3 nucleotides are TGTGCCAGTACCCCCGGGGGGCGGGGGACTGAAGCTTTCTTT. Translated, it gives CASTPGGRGTEAFF. The chain joins TRBV19 to TRBJ1-1, with TRBD1 as a possible D gene (6 bases). In germline, CDR1 is LNHDA, CDR2 SQIVND (reference sequence). The CDR3 is 14 amino acids. V lost 7 bases to trimming and J lost 5 bases, with 17 bases between them.

The V call is TRBV27, the J call TRBJ1-2; no firm D call. With 4 bases removed from V and 4 bases from J, the gap between germline ends came to 10 bases. Germline values: CDR1 MNHEY, CDR2 SMNVEV (reference sequence). The CDR3 has 13 residues. The CDR3 DNA follows: TGTGCCAGCAGTTCCCGGGTCTTCTATGGCTACACCTTC. This encodes CASSSRVFYGYTF.

The rearrangement joins TRBV5-4 to TRBJ2-5; 8 positions agree with TRBD1. V trimming: 4 bases; J trimming: 0 bases; junction bases outside the gene matches: 8. Germline V lookup: CDR1 SGHNT, CDR2 YYREEE (reference sequence). This CDR3 spans 16 amino acids. The CDR3 nucleotides read TGTGCCAGCAGCCCGTGGACAGGGAAGGACCAAGAGACCCAGTACTTC. This encodes CASSPWTGKDQETQYF.

This chain links TRBV28 with TRBJ1-2; 7 bases align to TRBD1. Trimming at V came to 5 bases and at J to 6 bases, leaving 9 bases not matched to a gene. This CDR3 is built from 14 residues. The germline gives CDR1 MDHEN, CDR2 SYDVKM. The CDR3 sequence: CASSIDRAGDGYTF. In DNA form, the CDR3 reads TGTGCCAGCAGTATCGACAGGGCTGGGGATGGCTACACCTTC.

This clone was found many times. The V call is TRBV7-2, the J call TRBJ1-5, with TRBD1 as a possible D gene (6 bases). Germline values: CDR1 SGHTA, CDR2 FQGNSA. The length of the CDR3 is 16 residues. V was shortened by 5 bases and J by 0 bases, with 14 bases between the two germline ends. In DNA form, the CDR3 reads TGTGCCAGCAGCCCAGAGACAGGTTATAGCAATCAGCCCCAGCATTTT. It translates to CASSPETGYSNQPQHF.

This chain links TRBV7-3 with TRBJ1-1; D gene unclear. Germline CDR1 is SGHTA and CDR2 is FQGTGA. The V end was cut by 4 bases, the J end by 3 bases, with 12 bases between. The CDR3 is 14 residues long. CDR3 region: CASSSKAGYTEAFF. In DNA form, the CDR3 reads TGTGCCAGCAGCTCAAAGGCGGGGTACACTGAAGCTTTCTTT.

The chain has TRBV19 and TRBJ1-2; D not certain. With 8 bases removed from V and 5 bases from J, the gap between germline ends came to 9 bases. Germline V gene sequence: CDR1 LNHDA, CDR2 SQIVND (reference sequence). CDR3 length: 11 residues. CDR3 bases: TGTGCCAGTGTCGGAGCTTATGGCTACACCTTC. Protein product: CASVGAYGYTF.

V gene TRBV11-3 combines with J gene TRBJ2-3; 13 bases fit TRBD2. CDR3 length: 15 amino acids. Trimming cost V 5 bases and J 4 bases; bases outside gene matches: 3. Germline assignment: CDR1 SGHNT and CDR2 YENEEA. CDR3 sequence: CASSLGLAGADTQYF. The CDR3 bases are TGTGCCAGCAGCCTCGGACTAGCGGGAGCAGATACGCAGTATTTT.

The chain links TRBV6-2 or TRBV6-3 to TRBJ2-7, with D maybe TRBD1 (5 bases). V was shortened by 5 bases and J by 0 bases, with 20 bases between the two germline ends. CDR1 is MNHEY and CDR2 is SVGEGT in the germline V gene. CDR3 length equals 17 residues. Here the CDR3 DNA reads TGTGCCAGCAGTCCGCAGAATCCAGGGAAAAGCTCCTACGAGCAGTACTTC. This translates into CASSPQNPGKSSYEQYF.

The chain combines TRBV5-4 with TRBJ2-1; the D is unclear. The ends were cut back, 4 bases at V and 8 bases at J, with 19 bases in the middle. Germline V gives CDR1 SGHNT, CDR2 YYREEE (reference sequence). CDR3 length: 15 amino acids. DNA of the CDR3: TGTGCCAGCAGCCCCCCTGGACCTACCCCTGATGAGCAGTTCTTC. It is translated as CASSPPGPTPDEQFF.

J is TRBJ1-5 and V is TRBV6-6; D gene ambiguous. Germline loops: CDR1 MNHNY, CDR2 SVGAGI (reference sequence). The V gene lost 6 bases and the J gene lost 7 bases, with 13 bases spanning the gap. CDR3 length: 13 residues. The CDR3 reads CASRDLSGQPQHF. CDR3 DNA: TGTGCCAGCAGAGACTTGTCCGGGCAGCCCCAGCATTTT.

This clone showed up just once. The chain recombines TRBV5-8 with TRBJ2-7; TRBD1 matches 8 bases. Germline assignment: CDR1 SGHTS and CDR2 YDEGEE. This CDR3 has 15 residues. Germline trimming cut 5 bases from V and 2 bases from J; bases unmatched to any gene: 9. The CDR3, as DNA: TGTGCCAGCAGAGCCCCCGGGACAGGCACCTACGAGCAGTACTTC. The encoded protein is CASRAPGTGTYEQYF.

This clone was found once. This chain joins TRBV5-6 and TRBJ2-7, with TRBD1 as a possible D gene (6 bases). The germline gives CDR1 SGHDT, CDR2 YYEEEE. This CDR3 is 14 amino acids long. V lost 2 bases and J 3 bases, leaving 12 bases between the germline ends. CDR3 DNA sequence: TGTGCCAGCAGCTTCGACAGGTTGGACTACGAGCAGTACTTC. Translation gives CASSFDRLDYEQYF.

The chain recombines TRBV5-4 with TRBJ1-1, with 8 bases matching TRBD1. Germline trimming cut 5 bases from V and 2 bases from J; bases unmatched to any gene: 8. The CDR3 spans 15 residues. The germline gives CDR1 SGHNT, CDR2 YYREEE (reference sequence). The CDR3 loop reads CASSTFQGANTEAFF. The CDR3 DNA is TGTGCCAGCAGTACATTTCAGGGGGCAAACACTGAAGCTTTCTTT.

The chain recombines TRBV7-2 with TRBJ2-7; 7 nucleotides match TRBD2. The CDR3 covers 14 residues. With V trimmed by 3 bases and J by 3 bases, 5 bases remained unmatched. In germline, CDR1 is SGHTA, CDR2 FQGNSA. CDR3 nucleotides: TGTGCCAGCAGCTTGGGAGGGGTTGTCTACGAGCAGTACTTC. Its protein is CASSLGGVVYEQYF.

V usage is TRBV5-6 and J usage is TRBJ1-1, with a tentative D call TRBD1 (6 bases). This CDR3 has 15 amino acids. CDR1 and CDR2 from the germline V gene are SGHDT and YYEEEE. Trimming left V 2 bases short and J 0 bases short, with 11 bases between. The CDR3 spells CASSLYDRLNTEAFF. For the CDR3, the DNA is TGTGCCAGCAGCTTATACGACAGGCTGAACACTGAAGCTTTCTTT. Drawing the rest from reference TRBV5-6 and TRBJ1-1, the complete variable domain is DAGVTQSPTHLIKTRGQQVTLRCSPKSGHDTVSWYQQALGQGPQFIFQYYEEEERQRGNFPDRFSGHQFPNYSSELNVNALLLGDSALYLCASSLYDRLNTEAFFGQGTRLTVV.

The chain joins TRBV7-6 to TRBJ1-4; 7 nucleotides agree with TRBD1. Germline CDR1 is SGHVS and CDR2 is FNYEAQ. CDR3 length: 17 amino acids. J gave up 0 bases and V 4 bases, and 8 bases lay outside the gene matches. CDR3 in DNA: TGTGCCAGCAGCTCACGGGCAGGGACAGCAACTAATGAAAAACTGTTTTTT. It translates to CASSSRAGTATNEKLFF.